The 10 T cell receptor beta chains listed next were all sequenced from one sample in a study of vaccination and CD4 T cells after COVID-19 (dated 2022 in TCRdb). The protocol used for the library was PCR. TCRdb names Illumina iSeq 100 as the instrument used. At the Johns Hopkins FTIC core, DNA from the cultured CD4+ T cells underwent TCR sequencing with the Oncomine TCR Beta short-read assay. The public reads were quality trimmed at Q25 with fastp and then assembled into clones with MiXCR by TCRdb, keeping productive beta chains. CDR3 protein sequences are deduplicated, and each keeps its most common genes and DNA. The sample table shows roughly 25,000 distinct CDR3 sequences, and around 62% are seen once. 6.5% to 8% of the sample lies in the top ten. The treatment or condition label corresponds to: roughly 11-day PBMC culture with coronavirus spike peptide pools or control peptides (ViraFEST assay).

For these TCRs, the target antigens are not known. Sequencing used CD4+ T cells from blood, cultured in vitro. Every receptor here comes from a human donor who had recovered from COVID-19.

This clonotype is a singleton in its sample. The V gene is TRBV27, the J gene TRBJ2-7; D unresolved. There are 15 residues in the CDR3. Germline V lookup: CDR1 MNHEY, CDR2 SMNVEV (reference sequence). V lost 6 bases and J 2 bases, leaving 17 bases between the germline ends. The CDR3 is CASSPYRAEAYEQYF. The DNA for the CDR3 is TGTGCCAGCAGCCCGTATCGGGCAGAAGCCTACGAGCAGTACTTC.

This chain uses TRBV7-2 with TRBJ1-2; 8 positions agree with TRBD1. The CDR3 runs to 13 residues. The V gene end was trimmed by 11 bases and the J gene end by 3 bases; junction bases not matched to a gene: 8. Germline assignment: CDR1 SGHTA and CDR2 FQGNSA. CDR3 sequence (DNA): TGTGCCGTAGACAGGGGTGCCCACTATGGCTACACCTTC. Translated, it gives CAVDRGAHYGYTF. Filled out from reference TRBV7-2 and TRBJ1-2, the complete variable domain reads GAGVSQSPSNKVTEKGKDVELRCDPISGHTALYWYRQSLGQGLEFLIYFQGNSAPDKSGLPSDRFSAERTGGSVSTLTIQRTQQEDSAVYLCAVDRGAHYGYTFGSGTRLTVV.

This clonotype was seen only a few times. Here the CDR3 DNA reads TGTGCCAGCAGTGACGGACTAGCGGGAGCTCACGAGCAGTACTTC. It specifies CASSDGLAGAHEQYF. V is TRBV2 and J is TRBJ2-7; 13 bases are a match to TRBD2. The V and J ends lost 3 bases and 5 bases, in that order; junction bases with no gene match: 4. Germline values: CDR1 SNHLY, CDR2 FYNNEI. The CDR3 covers 15 residues.

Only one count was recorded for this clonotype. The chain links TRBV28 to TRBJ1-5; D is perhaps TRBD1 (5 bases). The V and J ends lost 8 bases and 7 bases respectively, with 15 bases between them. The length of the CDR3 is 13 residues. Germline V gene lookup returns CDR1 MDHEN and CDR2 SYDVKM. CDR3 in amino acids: CASEGTSKQPQHF. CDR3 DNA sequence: TGTGCCAGCGAAGGGACGTCAAAGCAGCCCCAGCATTTT.

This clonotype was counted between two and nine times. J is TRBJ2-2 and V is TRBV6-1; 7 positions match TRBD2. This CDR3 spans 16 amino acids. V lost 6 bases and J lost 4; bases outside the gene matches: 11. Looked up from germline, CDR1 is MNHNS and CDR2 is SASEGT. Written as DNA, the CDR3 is TGTGCCAGCAGGGGCCGGGGGGATTTGGCCACCGGGGAGCTGTTTTTT. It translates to CASRGRGDLATGELFF.

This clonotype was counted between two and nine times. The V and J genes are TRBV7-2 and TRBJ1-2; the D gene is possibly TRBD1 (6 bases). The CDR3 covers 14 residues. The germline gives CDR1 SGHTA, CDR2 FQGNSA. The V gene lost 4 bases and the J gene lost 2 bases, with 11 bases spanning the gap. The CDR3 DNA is TGTGCCAGCAGCTCCGGGACATCGAACTATGGCTACACCTTC. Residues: CASSSGTSNYGYTF.

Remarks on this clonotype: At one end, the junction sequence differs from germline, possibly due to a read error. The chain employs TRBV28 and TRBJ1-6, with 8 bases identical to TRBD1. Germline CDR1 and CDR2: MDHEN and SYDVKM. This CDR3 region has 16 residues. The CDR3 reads CASGFPPGQANSPLHF. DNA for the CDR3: TGTGCCAGCGGTTTTCCCCCGGGACAGGCGAATTCACCCCTCCACTTT.

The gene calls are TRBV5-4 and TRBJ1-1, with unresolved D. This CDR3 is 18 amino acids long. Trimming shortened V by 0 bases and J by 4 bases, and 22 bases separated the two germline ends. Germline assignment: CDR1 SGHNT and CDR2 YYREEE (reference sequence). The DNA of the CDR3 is TGTGCCAGCAGCTTGGGACTCCTTCATTTATCAGAGGGCACTGAAGCTTTCTTT. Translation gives CASSLGLLHLSEGTEAFF.

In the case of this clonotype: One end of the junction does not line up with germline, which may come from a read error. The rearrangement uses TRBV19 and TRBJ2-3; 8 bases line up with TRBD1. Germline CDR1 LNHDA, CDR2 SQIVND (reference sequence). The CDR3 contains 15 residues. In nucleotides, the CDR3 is TGTGCCAATAGTACGCTCGGACAGGGTACAGATACGCAGTATTTT. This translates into CANSTLGQGTDTQYF.

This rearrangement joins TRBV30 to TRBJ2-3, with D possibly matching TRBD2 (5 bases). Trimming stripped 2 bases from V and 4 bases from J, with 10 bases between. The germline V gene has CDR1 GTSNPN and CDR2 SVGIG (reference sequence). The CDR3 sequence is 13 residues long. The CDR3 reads CAWSRGLPDTQYF. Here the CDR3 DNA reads TGTGCCTGGAGTCGGGGTCTCCCAGATACGCAGTATTTT.